The clone carrying this T cell receptor (beta chain) appeared many times. Its specificity is unknown. RNA served as the template for amplifying TCR beta CDR3 regions. RT-PCR in the first round used HTBI primers; a second-round multiplex PCR followed. TCRdb fed the multiplex PCR reads into MiXCR, producing one record per CDR3 protein. The table has roughly 410,000 distinct CDR3 sequences, less than 20% seen once; the top ten hold 5.5% to 7%. The entry originates in a study of Graves' ophthalmopathy and Graves' hyperthyroidism. New diagnoses, under 2 months' duration, and ages 18 to 65 characterized the hyperthyroidism patients. Orbital computed tomography and thyroid ultrasound, along with TRAb, serum thyroxine and clinical symptoms, underpinned diagnosis. The study, taken as a whole, reports: Discrimination between ophthalmopathy and stable hyperthyroidism by a 13-signature model showed 87.88% sensitivity and 70% to 82% specificity.

This CDR3 is built from 15 residues. V shed 2 bases and J shed 0 bases, with 11 bases lying between them. In germline, CDR1 is DFQATT, CDR2 SNEGSKA (reference sequence). Sequenced input: peripheral blood. The genes are TRBV20-1 and TRBJ1-5, with D unresolved. This sequence was found in a woman aged 18-29 years with stable Graves' hyperthyroidism. The CDR3 sequence: CSARLGRNSNQPQHF. The CDR3 coding sequence is TGCAGTGCTAGACTGGGAAGGAATAGCAATCAGCCCCAGCATTTT.